In its sample, the clone carrying this T cell receptor beta chain was seen a few times. Only in-frame clones appear in the TCRdb table, and some are missing; sequencing was by immunoSEQ multiplex PCR. Among more than 25,000 clones listed, around 90% were seen once. This sample was included in a study of sequential checkpoint blockade in melanoma. Turning to the study itself: First-line arms were nivolumab then ipilimumab, or the reverse, randomized 1:1.

This sample's treatment: randomized to nivolumab then ipilimumab (arm A) or the reverse (arm B). V lost 6 bases and J lost 2; bases outside the gene matches: 8. This CDR3 has 16 residues. The germline gives CDR1 SEHNR, CDR2 FQNEAQ (reference sequence). The chain employs TRBV7-9 and TRBJ1-4; 8 bases match TRBD1. This sequence was found in a human donor with melanoma. The source was CD8+ T cells sorted from blood (inferred from file names), collected from a patient given nivolumab and ipilimumab in sequence. CDR3 bases: TGTGCCAGCAGTTTTTCACGGACAGGGACTAATGAAAAACTGTTTTTT. This translates into CASSFSRTGTNEKLFF.